Listed below are T cell receptor beta chains from one sample, sequenced in a study of cytomegalovirus exposure and HLA in healthy donors. Clones were sequenced by immunoSEQ multiplex PCR, and TCRdb holds only the in-frame ones, with some missing. This table holds some 240,000 clones, approximately 83% found once. The sequenced sample was PBMCs. Receptors originate from a woman aged 25 to 39 in good health and CMV-seropositive. Both conserved end residues are trimmed from each CDR3. A D gene is named only where the DNA matches it firmly.

V	J	D	CDR3
TRBV30	TRBJ1-2	-	AWSDGGGYT
TRBV2	TRBJ1-1	-	ASKMEYTEAF
TRBV2	TRBJ1-4	TRBD1	ASKRDSNEKLF
TRBV7-9	TRBJ2-5	TRBD2	ASAGGGETQY
TRBV19	TRBJ1-5	-	ASSKDWDQPQH
TRBV19	TRBJ2-7	-	ASSIREGVEQY
TRBV29-1	TRBJ2-1	TRBD1	STGTGGSNEQF
TRBV4-1	TRBJ2-7	TRBD1	ASSQERTGGYEQY
TRBV5-1	TRBJ2-2	TRBD2	ASTLGLAGVTGELF
TRBV5-1	TRBJ2-3	-	ASSFPGTDTQY
TRBV5-1	TRBJ2-2	TRBD1	ASSTTLQGTGELF
TRBV28	TRBJ2-2	TRBD2	ASSPASGGPNTGELF
TRBV6-1	TRBJ1-2	TRBD1	ASSDPQGTYGYT
TRBV5-1	TRBJ2-1	TRBD1	ASSLPGQGHNEQF
TRBV6-5	TRBJ2-2	-	ASRTSLNTGELF
TRBV27	TRBJ1-4	-	ASRLGGTITNEKLF
TRBV29-1	TRBJ2-7	TRBD1	SVELGQGTGQY
TRBV29-1	TRBJ1-2	TRBD1	SAVAVQGAGGYT
TRBV5-1	TRBJ2-2	TRBD2	ASSLDLAGTGELF
TRBV6-1	TRBJ2-7	-	ASSEGWEMYEQY
TRBV2	TRBJ2-1	TRBD2	ASSEGLASGGGQF
TRBV10-2	TRBJ2-7	-	ASTPSRRYEQY
TRBV18	TRBJ1-1	-	ASSPTGSGTEAF
TRBV6-1	TRBJ1-2	TRBD1	ASSRDRGFYGYT
TRBV18	TRBJ2-1	-	ASSSEKGESYNEQF
TRBV5-1	TRBJ2-7	TRBD1	ASSLAGQGLREQY
TRBV18	TRBJ2-3	TRBD1	ASSDGQGQRDTQY
TRBV30	TRBJ2-7	-	AWSVSLYYEQY
TRBV9	TRBJ2-3	TRBD2	ASSKAGDKTDTQY
TRBV19	TRBJ2-7	-	ASSLIGDHYEQY
TRBV4-1	TRBJ2-3	TRBD2	ASSQGLAGGPDTQY
TRBV5-1	TRBJ1-5	-	ASSLTGFNQPQH
TRBV13	TRBJ2-7	TRBD2	ASSRLVAGGPNEQY
TRBV5-1	TRBJ1-3	-	ASSVQGSGNTIY
TRBV14	TRBJ1-2	TRBD1	ASSPRGGDRAYGYT
TRBV10-1	TRBJ2-7	-	ASSADISYEQY
TRBV6-5	TRBJ1-5	TRBD1	ASSLYRGGQPQH
TRBV19	TRBJ1-3	-	ASSPGRAFSGNTIY
TRBV4-2	TRBJ2-5	TRBD2	ASSRSSGRAGETQY
TRBV28	TRBJ2-3	-	ASSGGGRLTDTQY
TRBV9	TRBJ1-2	-	ASSVGGRSGYGYT
TRBV28	TRBJ2-7	-	ASSPLTASLNEQY
TRBV5-5	TRBJ2-7	-	ASSSLSKSSYEQY
TRBV5-1	TRBJ1-4	-	ASSALGGTNEKLF
TRBV10-3	TRBJ1-1	TRBD1	AIRDRVNTEAF
TRBV6-5	TRBJ2-2	-	ATTGGDTGELF